The 20 T cell receptor beta chains listed next were all sequenced from one sample in a study of blood T cell repertoires in COVID-19. Clones were read by immunoSEQ multiplex PCR, and TCRdb kept only the in-frame ones, dropping some. The table lists around 30,000 clones, roughly 89% of them singletons. Material: peripheral blood. The receptor source for this set is a man between 60 and 70 years old with active COVID-19.

The CDR3 loop reads CASAGTGGNQPQHF. CDR3 in DNA: TGTGCCAGTGCCGGGACAGGGGGTAATCAGCCCCAGCATTTT. V usage is TRBV19 and J usage is TRBJ1-5; 11 bases line up with TRBD1. CDR1 is LNHDA and CDR2 is SQIVND in the germline V gene (reference sequence). The CDR3 consists of 14 residues. V shed 8 bases and J 4 bases; nucleotides not matched to a gene: 4.

V gene TRBV9 combines with J gene TRBJ1-2; no definite D call. Germline lookup yields CDR1 SGDLS and CDR2 YYNGEE. The CDR3 is 15 amino acids. The V and J ends lost 4 bases and 3 bases respectively, with 16 bases between them. CDR3 residues: CASSRPSGVDYGYTF. The CDR3 region has the DNA TGTGCCAGCAGCCGCCCATCCGGGGTTGACTATGGCTACACCTTC.

The gene calls are TRBV10-3 and TRBJ2-7, with D perhaps TRBD1 (6 bases). Per the germline V gene, CDR1 is ENHRY and CDR2 is SYGVKD. This CDR3 has 17 amino acids. V lost 3 bases to trimming and J lost 3 bases, with 21 bases between them. The CDR3 DNA reads TGTGCCATCAGTGACCCTCTTTCTGACAGGAGAAACTACGAGCAGTACTTC. The encoded protein is CAISDPLSDRRNYEQYF.

The chain recombines TRBV7-3 with TRBJ2-2; a weak D match, TRBD2 (5 bases). From germline, CDR1 is SGHTA and CDR2 FQGTGA. With 2 bases removed from V and 7 bases from J, the gap between germline ends came to 8 bases. This CDR3 region has 13 residues. The CDR3 protein is CASSLVEGGELFF. The CDR3 nucleotides are TGTGCCAGCAGCTTAGTTGAGGGCGGGGAGCTGTTTTTT.

The CDR3 DNA is TGTGCCAGCAGGGACGACAGGGGGTCGGCCTACGAGCAGTACTTC. Its translation is CASRDDRGSAYEQYF. The rearrangement uses TRBV6-5 and TRBJ2-7; 9 bases are a match to TRBD1. J lost 2 bases, V lost 6 bases, and 8 bases had no gene match. CDR1 and CDR2 (germline): MNHEY, SVGAGI. The CDR3 is 15 amino acids.

The chain couples TRBV7-8 to TRBJ2-3; 10 bases agree with TRBD2. After removal of 4 bases from V and 1 base from J, the junction contained 14 bases not matched to a gene. There are 19 residues in the CDR3. Per the germline V gene, CDR1 is SGHVS and CDR2 is FQNEAQ. CDR3 amino acids: CASSSTPRYSGGRTDTQYF. CDR3 in DNA: TGTGCCAGCAGCTCTACCCCACGTTATAGCGGGGGGCGCACAGATACGCAGTATTTT. Complete variable domain (other parts from reference TRBV7-8 and TRBJ2-3): GAGVSQSPRYKVAKRGQDVALRCDPISGHVSLFWYQQALGQGPEFLTYFQNEAQLDKSGLPSDRFFAERPEGSVSTLKIQRTQQEDSAVYLCASSSTPRYSGGRTDTQYFGPGTRLTVL.

The chain couples TRBV12-3 or TRBV12-4 to TRBJ2-7, with D unresolved. There are 13 residues in the CDR3. V shed 5 bases and J shed 0 bases, with 8 bases lying between them. This CDR3 is CASSPTSSYEQYF. DNA for the CDR3: TGTGCCAGCAGTCCCACAAGCTCCTACGAGCAGTACTTC.

The chain recombines TRBV30 with TRBJ1-1; perhaps TRBD1 as D (6 bases). The germline V and J ends were trimmed by 5 bases and 4 bases, with 11 bases remaining between them. The CDR3 has 12 residues. Looked up from germline, CDR1 is GTSNPN and CDR2 is SVGIG (reference sequence). The DNA for the CDR3 is TGTGCCTGGGGGATAGGGGGCACTGAAGCTTTCTTT. It specifies CAWGIGGTEAFF.

The V and J genes are TRBV12-3 or TRBV12-4 and TRBJ2-7; 7 bases match TRBD2. V dropped 0 bases and J dropped 9; count of bases not matched to a gene: 2. The CDR3 is made up of 12 amino acids. This CDR3 reads CASSLAGRGQYF. CDR3 in DNA: TGTGCCAGCAGTTTAGCGGGGAGGGGGCAGTACTTC.

V is TRBV7-3 and J is TRBJ1-6; possibly TRBD1 for D (5 bases). Germline V gives CDR1 SGHTA, CDR2 FQGTGA. V was shortened by 3 bases and J by 9 bases, with 9 bases between the two germline ends. This CDR3 is 13 amino acids long. The CDR3 reads CASSLGTISPLHF. CDR3 DNA sequence: TGTGCCAGCAGCTTGGGGACTATTTCACCCCTCCACTTT.

V is TRBV6-6 and J is TRBJ1-5, with 7 bases identical to TRBD1. Germline CDR1 and CDR2: MNHNY and SVGAGI (reference sequence). Germline trimming cut 6 bases from V and 0 bases from J; bases unmatched to any gene: 5. The CDR3 consists of 15 residues. As DNA, the CDR3 is TGTGCCAGCAGCAGCAGGGGGGATAGCAATCAGCCCCAGCATTTT. It is translated as CASSSRGDSNQPQHF.

This clone appeared a single time. The chain combines TRBV4-1 with TRBJ1-4; TRBD1 matches 10 bases. Trimming cost V 2 bases and J 6 bases; bases outside gene matches: 3. The CDR3 length is 15 residues. Germline assignment: CDR1 MGHRA and CDR2 YSYEKL. The DNA of the CDR3 is TGCGCCAGCAGCCAACCCGGGACAGGGGATGAAAAACTGTTTTTT. Translated: CASSQPGTGDEKLFF.

The V gene is TRBV5-8, the J gene TRBJ2-2; unclear D gene. V was cut by 1 base and J by 1 base, with 5 bases left in between. Germline V gene data show CDR1 as SGHTS and CDR2 as YDEGEE. CDR3 size: 14 residues. CDR3 nucleotide sequence: TGTGCCAGCAGCTTGATCAAGAACACCGGGGAGCTGTTTTTT. Residues: CASSLIKNTGELFF.

This chain links TRBV6-6 with TRBJ2-1, with TRBD2 identical over 14 bases. CDR3 length: 17 amino acids. Germline V CDR1 and CDR2: MNHNY, SVGAGI (reference sequence). V dropped 5 bases and J dropped 1; count of bases not matched to a gene: 4. CDR3 DNA: TGTGCCAGCAGTCGGCGACTAGCGGGGGGGTCCTACAATGAGCAGTTCTTC. Its translation: CASSRRLAGGSYNEQFF.

The J gene is TRBJ2-2, the V gene TRBV13; weak D call: TRBD2 (6 bases). V lost 0 bases and J lost 0, with 14 bases in between. Germline V lookup: CDR1 PRHDT, CDR2 FYEKMQ (reference sequence). This CDR3 is 18 amino acids long. CDR3 sequence reads: CASSLGWAGTSNTGELFF. CDR3 DNA sequence: TGTGCCAGCAGCTTAGGGTGGGCGGGGACTTCGAACACCGGGGAGCTGTTTTTT.

CDR3 protein: CASSDPQGVRGYTF. The DNA of the CDR3 is TGTGCCAGCAGTGACCCACAGGGGGTCCGAGGCTACACCTTC. The rearrangement uses TRBV6-2 or TRBV6-3 and TRBJ1-2; 8 nucleotides line up with TRBD1. J was trimmed by 8 bases and V by 5 bases; bases with no gene match: 10. Germline V gene sequence: CDR1 MNHEY, CDR2 SVGEGT. This CDR3 spans 14 amino acids.

The V call is TRBV28, the J call TRBJ1-2; 9 bases match TRBD1. V gave up 3 bases and J gave up 7 bases; unmatched junction bases: 3. This CDR3 comprises 13 residues. The germline gives CDR1 MDHEN, CDR2 SYDVKM. CDR3 region: CASSLDRGSGYTF. CDR3 DNA sequence: TGTGCCAGCAGTTTGGACAGGGGTAGTGGCTACACCTTC.

DNA for the CDR3: TGTGCCAGCAGCTTAGCCCGGACAGGTACCTACGAGCAGTACTTC. Amino acid sequence: CASSLARTGTYEQYF. The chain recombines TRBV7-3 with TRBJ2-7; the match to TRBD1 covers 7 bases. After removal of 2 bases from V and 2 bases from J, the junction contained 6 bases not matched to a gene. Germline loops: CDR1 SGHTA, CDR2 FQGTGA. This CDR3 has 15 residues.

This sequence joins TRBV29-1 and TRBJ2-7; 7 bases match TRBD1. V lost 7 bases, J lost 3 bases, and 6 bases stayed unmatched. Germline V gives CDR1 SQVTM, CDR2 ANQGSEA. The CDR3 runs 12 residues. The CDR3 DNA reads as TGCAGCGCCCGAACAGGGGTCTACGAGCAGTACTTC. Residues: CSARTGVYEQYF.

V is TRBV19 and J is TRBJ1-5, with 8 bases fitting TRBD1. CDR1 is LNHDA and CDR2 is SQIVND in the germline V gene (reference sequence). With 5 bases clipped from V and 5 bases from J, the junction kept 2 bases outside the gene matches. The CDR3 loop spans 13 amino acids. In DNA form, the CDR3 reads TGTGCCAGTAGTGGGACAGGTGATCAGCCCCAGCATTTT. Residues: CASSGTGDQPQHF. Supplemented by reference TRBV19 and TRBJ1-5, the full variable domain reads DGGITQSPKYLFRKEGQNVTLSCEQNLNHDAMYWYRQDPGQGLRLIYYSQIVNDFQKGDIAEGYSVSREKKESFPLTVTSAQKNPTAFYLCASSGTGDQPQHFGDGTRLSIL.